Following are 19 T cell receptor beta chains from one sample sequenced in a study of shared clonotypes between healthy human individuals. Naive CD8 isolation took CD45RO-negative cells positively selected for CCR7 and excluded terminally differentiated effector memory CD45RA+ cells. Generated by immunoSEQ multiplex PCR, the TCRdb table keeps only in-frame clones and is missing some. The repertoire holds around 2.1 million clones, 90% to 95% seen once, with about 1.8% in the top ten. The sequenced sample consisted of naive CD8+ T cells from PBMCs. These receptors originate from a man between 18 and 35 years old in good health. Some clones in this sample may be carry-over from other donors' samples.

The genes are TRBV28 and TRBJ2-1; 11 nucleotides line up with TRBD2. CDR1 is MDHEN and CDR2 is SYDVKM in the germline V gene. V lost 6 bases and J lost 4; bases outside the gene matches: 8. The length of the CDR3 is 16 residues. CDR3 in amino acids: CASSPSTSGRYNEQFF. The DNA for the CDR3 is TGTGCCAGCAGCCCTTCCACTAGCGGGAGATACAATGAGCAGTTCTTC.

In its sample, this clone was seen once. This chain links TRBV30 with TRBJ1-2; D call uncertain. There are 12 residues in the CDR3. Trimming cost V 2 bases and J 6 bases, with 10 bases left between them. The germline V gene has CDR1 GTSNPN and CDR2 SVGIG (reference sequence). The CDR3 DNA reads as TGTGCCTGGAGTCCCCGCGGGAATGGCTACACCTTC. It yields the protein CAWSPRGNGYTF.

The chain couples TRBV7-9 to TRBJ2-7; D might be TRBD1 (6 bases). This CDR3 has 18 amino acids. The germline V gene has CDR1 SEHNR and CDR2 FQNEAQ (reference sequence). V lost 5 bases and J lost 2, with 25 bases in between. CDR3 in amino acids: CASSPSPRTEGPTYEQYF. The CDR3 coding sequence is TGTGCCAGCAGCCCTTCGCCCCGGACAGAAGGCCCCACCTACGAGCAGTACTTC.

V gene TRBV4-1 combines with J gene TRBJ2-3, with 8 bases that match TRBD1. Losses at the gene ends were 4 bases for V and 3 bases for J; bases not matched to a gene: 9. The CDR3 covers 16 residues. The germline V gene encodes CDR1 MGHRA and CDR2 YSYEKL. Here the CDR3 reads CASSRPPGQVTDTQYF. DNA of the CDR3: TGCGCCAGCAGCCGGCCCCCGGGACAGGTGACAGATACGCAGTATTTT.

This clone was observed once. J is TRBJ2-7 and V is TRBV29-1, with 8 bases lining up with TRBD2. V dropped 2 bases and J dropped 3; count of bases not matched to a gene: 6. Germline V lookup: CDR1 SQVTM, CDR2 ANQGSEA. CDR3 size: 14 residues. CDR3 protein: CSVEIGSGGYEQYF. DNA for the CDR3: TGCAGCGTTGAAATAGGAAGCGGGGGCTACGAGCAGTACTTC.

This chain uses TRBV2 with TRBJ2-3, with TRBD2 matching 13 bases. Trimming removed 6 bases from V and 0 bases from J; junction bases left unmatched: 9. Looked up from germline, CDR1 is SNHLY and CDR2 is FYNNEI. The CDR3 runs 18 residues. CDR3 sequence reads: CASSLRLAGGRSTDTQYF. CDR3 in DNA: TGTGCCAGCAGCTTAAGACTAGCGGGAGGTAGGAGCACAGATACGCAGTATTTT.

This chain connects TRBV19 to TRBJ2-5, with TRBD1 matching 8 bases. V lost 2 bases and J lost 2; bases outside the gene matches: 1. The CDR3 contains 14 residues. Germline-derived CDR1 and CDR2 are LNHDA and SQIVND (reference sequence). The CDR3 bases are TGTGCCAGTAGTATAAGGGACAGGCAAGAGACCCAGTACTTC. It encodes CASSIRDRQETQYF.

The chain joins TRBV9 to TRBJ2-1, with 7 bases aligning to TRBD2. Germline-derived CDR1 and CDR2 are SGDLS and YYNGEE. V lost 0 bases to trimming and J lost 4 bases; unmatched junction nucleotides: 7. The CDR3 extends over 16 amino acids. Here the CDR3 reads CASSVASSGYYNEQFF. The CDR3 coding sequence is TGTGCCAGCAGCGTAGCCTCTAGCGGATATTACAATGAGCAGTTCTTC.

The rearrangement uses TRBV5-1 and TRBJ1-1; perhaps TRBD1 as D (5 bases). Germline lookup yields CDR1 SGHRS and CDR2 YFSETQ. The V end lost 0 bases, the J end lost 2 bases, and 11 bases lay between the germline ends. The CDR3 is made up of 15 amino acids. CDR3 DNA: TGCGCCAGCAGCTTGGATACAGGAAGAAACACTGAAGCTTTCTTT. Protein sequence: CASSLDTGRNTEAFF. Full variable domain (outside the CDR3, taken from reference TRBV5-1 and TRBJ1-1): KAGVTQTPRYLIKTRGQQVTLSCSPISGHRSVSWYQQTPGQGLQFLFEYFSETQRNKGNFPGRFSGRQFSNSRSEMNVSTLELGDSALYLCASSLDTGRNTEAFFGQGTRLTVV.

Note on this clone: Other DNA sequences in the same sample also yield this CDR3. CDR3 protein: CASSPRTGTYEQYF. The CDR3 coding sequence is TGTGCCAGCAGTCCGCGGACAGGGACCTACGAGCAGTACTTC. This rearrangement joins TRBV27 to TRBJ2-7, with 8 bases lining up with TRBD1. The CDR3 totals 14 residues. The germline gives CDR1 MNHEY, CDR2 SMNVEV (reference sequence). V dropped 5 bases and J dropped 2; count of bases not matched to a gene: 5.

This clone came up once. The sample holds other DNA sequences that translate to the same CDR3. The V and J genes are TRBV27 and TRBJ2-1; no clear D. This CDR3 is 11 amino acids long. V was pared by 5 bases and J by 8 bases, with 7 bases between. Germline assignment: CDR1 MNHEY and CDR2 SMNVEV (reference sequence). CDR3 sequence reads: CASSLGDEQFF. The CDR3 DNA is TGTGCCAGCAGTCTAGGAGATGAGCAGTTCTTC.

V is TRBV6-1 and J is TRBJ1-5; 7 bases agree with TRBD1. The germline gives CDR1 MNHNS, CDR2 SASEGT. The ends lost 2 bases at V and 0 bases at J; junction bases unmatched: 4. The CDR3 is 16 residues long. CDR3 protein: CASSEYGTDSNQPQHF. The CDR3 region has the DNA TGTGCCAGCAGTGAATACGGGACAGATAGCAATCAGCCCCAGCATTTT.

The chain is built from TRBV2 and TRBJ2-2; D is uncertain. The CDR3 is made up of 14 amino acids. V gave up 7 bases and J gave up 2 bases, with 11 bases separating them. Germline CDR1 is SNHLY and CDR2 is FYNNEI. CDR3 in DNA: TGTGCCAGCAATGGCCCACTCAACACCGGGGAGCTGTTTTTT. Protein: CASNGPLNTGELFF.

This clone was seen only once. The gene calls are TRBV7-6 and TRBJ2-7; TRBD2 matches at 8 bases. The CDR3 covers 17 residues. Germline V gene data show CDR1 as SGHVS and CDR2 as FNYEAQ. V lost 5 bases, J lost 2 bases, and 14 bases stayed unmatched. The CDR3 nucleotides are TGTGCCAGCAGCGCGATGGGCAGCAGCGGGAGTCCCTACGAGCAGTACTTC. It yields the protein CASSAMGSSGSPYEQYF.

The genes are TRBV9 and TRBJ2-2; 9 bases agree with TRBD2. Germline V gives CDR1 SGDLS, CDR2 YYNGEE. The CDR3 consists of 17 residues. The V segment lost 4 bases and the J segment 6 bases; nucleotides outside the gene matches: 13. The DNA of the CDR3 is TGTGCCAGCAGCCCCCGCTCTAGCGGGATCTTCCCCGGGGAGCTGTTTTTT. Its translation is CASSPRSSGIFPGELFF.

The chain recombines TRBV27 with TRBJ1-1, with D tentatively TRBD1 (5 bases). The CDR3 is 15 amino acids. Germline lookup yields CDR1 MNHEY and CDR2 SMNVEV (reference sequence). Trimming took 3 bases from V and 1 from J, leaving 12 bases between them. The CDR3 DNA reads TGTGCCAGCAGTTTGAGACAGCTCTCGAACACTGAAGCTTTCTTT. Translating it yields CASSLRQLSNTEAFF.

The chain couples TRBV27 to TRBJ1-2; D not certain. Germline CDR1 is MNHEY and CDR2 is SMNVEV (reference sequence). The V end was cut by 0 bases, the J end by 8 bases, with 10 bases between. The CDR3 consists of 13 residues. The DNA for the CDR3 is TGTGCCAGCAGTTTATCCGCAGATCGAGGCTACACCTTC. Its translation: CASSLSADRGYTF.

This clone was seen once. The chain combines TRBV28 with TRBJ2-7, with TRBD2 matching over 12 bases. V was clipped by 6 bases and J by 5 bases; unmatched bases: 5. The CDR3 is 14 amino acids. Germline assignment: CDR1 MDHEN and CDR2 SYDVKM. In nucleotides, the CDR3 is TGTGCCAGCAGCCCGACTAGCGGGAGTGACGAGCAGTACTTC. Amino acid sequence: CASSPTSGSDEQYF.

The V gene is TRBV28, the J gene TRBJ2-3; D might be TRBD1 (7 bases). The CDR3 runs 14 residues. Germline lookup yields CDR1 MDHEN and CDR2 SYDVKM. For the CDR3, the DNA is TGTGCGTGTTGGGCAGGGGGGTCCACAGATACGCAGTATTTT. Translation: CACWAGGSTDTQYF.